This T cell receptor (beta chain) emerged from a study of blood T cell repertoires in COVID-19. Measured with immunoSEQ multiplex PCR; TCRdb has only the in-frame clones, and not every one. The sample lists fewer than 55,000 clones; roughly 80% were seen once. CDR3 length equals 18 residues. V was shortened by 4 bases and J by 0 bases, with 17 bases between the two germline ends. Germline V CDR1 and CDR2: SGHRS, YFSETQ. This sequence joins TRBV5-1 and TRBJ2-6; D is perhaps TRBD2 (5 bases). The source is a man in his fifties with acute or convalescent COVID-19. The sample taken for sequencing was peripheral blood. CDR3 loop: CASSEGRGSRSGANVLTF. DNA of the CDR3: TGCGCCAGCAGCGAGGGTCGAGGGTCCCGCTCTGGGGCCAACGTCCTGACTTTC.